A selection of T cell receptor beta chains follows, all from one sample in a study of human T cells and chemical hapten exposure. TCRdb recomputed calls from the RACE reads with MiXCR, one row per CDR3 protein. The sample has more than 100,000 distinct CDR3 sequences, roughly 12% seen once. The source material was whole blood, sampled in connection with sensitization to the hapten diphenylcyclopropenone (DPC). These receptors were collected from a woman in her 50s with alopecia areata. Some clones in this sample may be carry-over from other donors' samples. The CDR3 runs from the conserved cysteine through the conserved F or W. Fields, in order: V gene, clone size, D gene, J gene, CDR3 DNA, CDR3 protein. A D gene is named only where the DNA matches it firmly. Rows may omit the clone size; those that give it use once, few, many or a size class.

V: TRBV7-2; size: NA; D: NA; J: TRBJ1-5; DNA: TGTGCCAGCAGCCCCCCCGGGGGTCGAGATCAGCCCCAGCATTTT; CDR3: CASSPPGGRDQPQHF
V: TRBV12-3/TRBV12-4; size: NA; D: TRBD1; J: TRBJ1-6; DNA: TGTGCCAGCAGCCCGACAGGGGAAAAATCACCCCTCCACTTT; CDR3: CASSPTGEKSPLHF
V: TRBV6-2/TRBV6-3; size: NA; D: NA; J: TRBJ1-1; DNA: TGTGCCAGTGGGAGGAGGTCTACTGAAGCTTTCTTT; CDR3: CASGRRSTEAFF
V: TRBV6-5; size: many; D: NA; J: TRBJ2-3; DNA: TGTGCCAGCAGTTACGAACAGGGGGGGAGCACAGATACGCAGTATTTT; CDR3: CASSYEQGGSTDTQYF
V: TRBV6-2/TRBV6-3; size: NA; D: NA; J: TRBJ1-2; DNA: TGTGCCAGCAGCTCAACACAGGGAAACTATGGCTACACCTTC; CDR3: CASSSTQGNYGYTF
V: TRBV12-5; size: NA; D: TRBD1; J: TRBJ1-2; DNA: TGTGCTAGTGGTTTGGACCACCCAACAGGGGGGCAGCCTAACTATGGCTACACCTTC; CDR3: CASGLDHPTGGQPNYGYTF
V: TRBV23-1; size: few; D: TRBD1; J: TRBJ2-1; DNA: TGCGCCAGCAGTCGCAACAGGGGGAATGAGCAGTTCTTC; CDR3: CASSRNRGNEQFF
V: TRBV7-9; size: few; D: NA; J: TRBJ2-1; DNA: TGTGCCAGCAGCTTAAGTCAGGGTGGGGAGCAGTTCTTC; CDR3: CASSLSQGGEQFF
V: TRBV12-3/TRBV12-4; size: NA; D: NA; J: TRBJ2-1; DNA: TGTGCCAGCAGTTTAACGCGTTACAATGAGCAGTTCTTC; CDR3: CASSLTRYNEQFF
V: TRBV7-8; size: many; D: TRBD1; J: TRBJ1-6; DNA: TGTGCCAGCAGCACGGACAGGGTCCCTAATTCACCCCTCCACTTT; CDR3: CASSTDRVPNSPLHF
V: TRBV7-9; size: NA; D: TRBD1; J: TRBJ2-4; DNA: TGTGCCAGCAGCCCACTTTTACAGGGGCTAGCCAAAAACATTCAGTACTTC; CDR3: CASSPLLQGLAKNIQYF
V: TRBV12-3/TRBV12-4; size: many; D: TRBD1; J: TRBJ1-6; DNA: TGTGCCAGCAGCCGGACAGGGTTGAATTCACCCCTCCACTTT; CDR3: CASSRTGLNSPLHF
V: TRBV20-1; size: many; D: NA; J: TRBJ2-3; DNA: TGCAGTGCCCCGTCGCGGGTGTCTAGCACAGATACGCAGTATTTT; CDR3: CSAPSRVSSTDTQYF
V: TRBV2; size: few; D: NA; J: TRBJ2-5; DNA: TGTGCCAGCAGAACAGTAGAGACCCAGTACTTC; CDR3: CASRTVETQYF
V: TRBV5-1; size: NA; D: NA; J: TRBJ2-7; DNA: TGCGCCAGCAGGATGCAGGGGGGAACCTACGAGCAGTACTTC; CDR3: CASRMQGGTYEQYF
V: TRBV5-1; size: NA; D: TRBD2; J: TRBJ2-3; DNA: TGCGCCAGCAGCTTGGCCGGGGGACTAGCGACGGATACGCAGTATTTT; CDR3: CASSLAGGLATDTQYF
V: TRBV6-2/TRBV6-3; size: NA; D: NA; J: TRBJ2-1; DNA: TGTGCCAGCAGTTCGCCCGGGGGTCGGAGGGGATACAATGAGCAGTTCTTC; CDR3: CASSSPGGRRGYNEQFF
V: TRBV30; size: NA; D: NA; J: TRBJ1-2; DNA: TGTGCCTGGAGTCCGGGCTACACCTTC; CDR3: CAWSPGYTF
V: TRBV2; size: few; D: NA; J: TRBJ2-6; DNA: TGTGCCAGCAGTGTAGCTGGGGCCAACGTCCTGACTTTC; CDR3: CASSVAGANVLTF
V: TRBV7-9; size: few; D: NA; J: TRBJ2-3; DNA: TGTGCCAGCAGCACCCGGAAGGGCCGTATGATAGATACGCAGTATTTT; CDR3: CASSTRKGRMIDTQYF
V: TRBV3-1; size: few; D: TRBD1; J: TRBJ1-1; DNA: TGTGCCAGCAGCCAACCAAGGAAGGGGGCAGACACTGAAGCTTTCTTT; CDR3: CASSQPRKGADTEAFF
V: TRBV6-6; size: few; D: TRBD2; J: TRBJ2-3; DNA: TGTGCCAGCACCCGTCGCGGCGGGAGCGGTACAGATACGCAGTATTTT; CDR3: CASTRRGGSGTDTQYF
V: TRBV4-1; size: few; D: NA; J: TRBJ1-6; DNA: TGCGCCAGCAGCCACGGACCAACTACAGGGTCGGTTTCACCCCTCCACTTT; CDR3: CASSHGPTTGSVSPLHF
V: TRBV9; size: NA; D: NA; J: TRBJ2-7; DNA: TGTGCCAGCAGCTCCTTTGCGGGGGCAAGCTCCTACGAGCAGTACTTC; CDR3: CASSSFAGASSYEQYF
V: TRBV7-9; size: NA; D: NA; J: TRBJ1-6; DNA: TGTGCCAGCAGCAGGGCCTCCTCACAGGGAAGGGATTCACCCCTCCACTTT; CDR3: CASSRASSQGRDSPLHF
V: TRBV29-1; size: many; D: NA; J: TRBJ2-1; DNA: TGCAGCGTTGAAGATGACAATAGGAGCTCCTACAATGAGCAGTTCTTC; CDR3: CSVEDDNRSSYNEQFF
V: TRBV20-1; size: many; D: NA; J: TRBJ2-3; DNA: TGCAGTGCTCCGACCCGGGCCACAAGTCCAGATACGCAGTATTTT; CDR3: CSAPTRATSPDTQYF
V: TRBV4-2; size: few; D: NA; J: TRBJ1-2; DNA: TGTGCCAGCAGCCAAGTTGGCCCCACAAACTATGGCTACACCTTC; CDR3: CASSQVGPTNYGYTF
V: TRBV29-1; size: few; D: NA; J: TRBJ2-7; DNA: TGCAGCGTTGGGAAACAGGGACGGGGTTACGAGCAGTACTTC; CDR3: CSVGKQGRGYEQYF
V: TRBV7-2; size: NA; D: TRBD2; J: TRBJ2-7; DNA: TGTGCCAGCAGCGTAACTAGCGGGATCTCCTACGAGCAGTACTTC; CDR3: CASSVTSGISYEQYF
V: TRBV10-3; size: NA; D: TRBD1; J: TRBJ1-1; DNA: TGTGCCATCCCACCCCTAGACAGGGGAATGTCTGAAGCTTTCTTT; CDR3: CAIPPLDRGMSEAFF
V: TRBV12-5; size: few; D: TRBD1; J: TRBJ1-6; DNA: TGTGCTAGTGGTCCAGGGGACAGGGTGAGATCACCCCTCCACTTT; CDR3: CASGPGDRVRSPLHF